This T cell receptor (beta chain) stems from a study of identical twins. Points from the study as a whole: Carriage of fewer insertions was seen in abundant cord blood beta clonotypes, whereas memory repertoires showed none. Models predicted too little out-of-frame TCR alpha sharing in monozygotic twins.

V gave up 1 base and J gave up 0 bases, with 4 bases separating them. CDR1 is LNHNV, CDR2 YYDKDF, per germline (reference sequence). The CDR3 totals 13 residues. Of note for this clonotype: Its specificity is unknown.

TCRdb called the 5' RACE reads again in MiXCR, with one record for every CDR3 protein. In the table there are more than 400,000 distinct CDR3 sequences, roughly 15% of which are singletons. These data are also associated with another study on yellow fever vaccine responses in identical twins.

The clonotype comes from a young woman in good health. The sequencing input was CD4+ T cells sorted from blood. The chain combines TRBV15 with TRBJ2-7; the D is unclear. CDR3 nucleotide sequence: TGTGCCACCAGCAGAGGTTCCTCCTACGAGCAGTACTTC. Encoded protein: CATSRGSSYEQYF.